The clone carrying this T cell receptor beta chain came up many times. Its antigen is not known. The CDR3 runs to 13 residues. Germline trimming cut 8 bases from V and 3 bases from J; bases unmatched to any gene: 6. TCRdb passed the 5' RACE reads through MiXCR, listing each CDR3 protein once. The repertoire holds 150,000 to 200,000 distinct CDR3 sequences, with approximately 20% as singletons. This sample stems from a study of CD8 T cells in ankylosing spondylitis. Study results and caveats: It appeared that ankylosing spondylitis blood was characterized by a TCR beta motif of eight highly homologous variants.

This clonotype originated in a male donor with ankylosing spondylitis or in good health (not recorded which). V and J are TRBV12-3 or TRBV12-4 and TRBJ2-7, with 8 bases matching TRBD1. The sample comprised blood, either unsorted or a sorted T cell fraction (not recorded which). The CDR3 DNA sequence: TGTGCCAGCTCAAAGACAGGGGTCTACGAGCAGTACTTC. It is translated as CASSKTGVYEQYF.